Listed here are 8 T cell receptor beta chains from one sample, sequenced in a study of shared clonotypes between healthy human individuals (dated by TCRdb to 2018 to 2020). The method behind the library was the immunoSEQ multiplex PCR assay. The table comes from immuneACCESS by way of TCRdb, which keeps in-frame sequences with V and J called. Part of the clones is missing from these tables; in studies checked, under half for an unresolved V gene and the rest for unknown reasons. The sample table shows some 980,000 clones, and around 80% are seen once. In total, the top ten clones hold over 1.3% of the sample. Source material: memory CD4+ T cells sorted from blood. Read against the paper, the sample's cell subset or site label means: CD45RA-negative fraction. The source is a man between 18 and 35 years old in good health.

V usage is TRBV7-2 and J usage is TRBJ2-5, with 8 bases fitting TRBD2. J lost 5 bases, V lost 5 bases, and 16 bases had no gene match. Looked up from germline, CDR1 is SGHTA and CDR2 is FQGNSA. This CDR3 spans 17 amino acids. The CDR3 bases are TGTGCCAGCAGCCCCGGGGGCGGGAGGTCTCAAGGGGAGACCCAGTACTTC. Protein: CASSPGGGRSQGETQYF. Full variable domain (rest looked up from reference TRBV7-2 and TRBJ2-5): GAGVSQSPSNKVTEKGKDVELRCDPISGHTALYWYRQSLGQGLEFLIYFQGNSAPDKSGLPSDRFSAERTGGSVSTLTIQRTQQEDSAVYLCASSPGGGRSQGETQYFGPGTRLLVL.

The rearrangement links TRBV2 to TRBJ2-5, with D possibly matching TRBD2 (7 bases). V was pared by 8 bases and J by 5 bases, with 12 bases between. From germline, CDR1 is SNHLY and CDR2 FYNNEI. CDR3 size: 12 residues. The CDR3 DNA is TGTGCCAGCTCTGGGGGGGCTGAGACCCAGTACTTC. Its protein product is CASSGGAETQYF.

V usage is TRBV5-1 and J usage is TRBJ2-7; a weak D match, TRBD1 (5 bases). The CDR3 has 14 amino acids. The germline V gene encodes CDR1 SGHRS and CDR2 YFSETQ. V lost 3 bases and J 1 base, leaving 11 bases between the germline ends. As DNA, the CDR3 is TGCGCCAGCAGCTCAGGGTCCGAATCCTACGAGCAGTACTTC. Translation: CASSSGSESYEQYF.

V usage is TRBV5-1 and J usage is TRBJ2-1; 9 nucleotides match TRBD1. Per germline, CDR1 SGHRS and CDR2 YFSETQ. V trimming: 4 bases; J trimming: 4 bases; junction bases outside the gene matches: 6. The CDR3 totals 15 residues. CDR3 amino acids: CASSPGDRDYNEQFF. CDR3 DNA sequence: TGCGCCAGCAGCCCAGGGGACAGGGATTACAATGAGCAGTTCTTC.

This rearrangement joins TRBV10-3 to TRBJ1-2; a weak D match, TRBD1 (5 bases). Germline CDR1 reads ENHRY; CDR2 reads SYGVKD. The CDR3 totals 14 residues. With 8 bases removed from V and 0 bases from J, the gap between germline ends came to 13 bases. The CDR3 DNA reads as TGTGCCATCTCCCGGATGACAGCTAACTATGGCTACACCTTC. This encodes CAISRMTANYGYTF.

This chain connects TRBV6-1 to TRBJ2-5; possibly TRBD2 for D (7 bases). CDR3 length equals 12 residues. Germline CDR1 is MNHNS and CDR2 is SASEGT. Trimming stripped 10 bases from V and 5 bases from J, with 14 bases between. CDR3 bases: TGTGCCACTCGGGGGGCCTGGGAGACCCAGTACTTC. This gives the protein CATRGAWETQYF.

This rearrangement joins TRBV7-2 to TRBJ2-1, with D perhaps given as TRBD1 or TRBD2 (5 bases each). The CDR3 loop spans 14 amino acids. V lost 5 bases and J 9 bases, leaving 17 bases between the germline ends. Germline CDR1 SGHTA, CDR2 FQGNSA. CDR3 region: CASSPGPDSGEQFF. The CDR3, as DNA: TGTGCCAGCAGCCCGGGACCTGATAGTGGTGAGCAGTTCTTC.

The gene calls are TRBV28 and TRBJ2-2, with D perhaps assigned TRBD1 or TRBD2 (6 bases each). V lost 5 bases, J lost 9 bases, and 16 bases lay in between. The CDR3 runs 14 residues. Per the germline V gene, CDR1 is MDHEN and CDR2 is SYDVKM. In nucleotides, the CDR3 is TGTGCCAGCAGTCCCTCCTCGGGGGCCCGGGAGCTGTTTTTT. As protein: CASSPSSGARELFF.